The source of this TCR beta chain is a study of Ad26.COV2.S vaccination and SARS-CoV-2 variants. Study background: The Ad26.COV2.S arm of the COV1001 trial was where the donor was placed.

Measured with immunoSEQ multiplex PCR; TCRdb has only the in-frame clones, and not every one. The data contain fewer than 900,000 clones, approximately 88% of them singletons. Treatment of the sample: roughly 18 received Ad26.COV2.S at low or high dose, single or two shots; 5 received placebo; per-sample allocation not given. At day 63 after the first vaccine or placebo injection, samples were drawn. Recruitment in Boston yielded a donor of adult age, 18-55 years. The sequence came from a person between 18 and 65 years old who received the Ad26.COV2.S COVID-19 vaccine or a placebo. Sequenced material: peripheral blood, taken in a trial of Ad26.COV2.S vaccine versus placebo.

This CDR3 reads CASSAEGAANQPQHF. DNA for the CDR3: TGTGCCAGCAGCGCAGAGGGGGCTGCCAATCAGCCCCAGCATTTT. This chain links TRBV2 with TRBJ1-5, with 7 bases lining up with TRBD1. From germline, CDR1 is SNHLY and CDR2 FYNNEI. The CDR3 covers 15 residues. J gave up 3 bases and V 6 bases, and 8 bases lay outside the gene matches. Variable domain in full (rest from reference TRBV2 and TRBJ1-5): EPEVTQTPSHQVTQMGQEVILRCVPISNHLYFYWYRQILGQKVEFLVSFYNNEISEKSEIFDDQFSVERPDGSNFTLKIRSTKLEDSAMYFCASSAEGAANQPQHFGDGTRLSIL.